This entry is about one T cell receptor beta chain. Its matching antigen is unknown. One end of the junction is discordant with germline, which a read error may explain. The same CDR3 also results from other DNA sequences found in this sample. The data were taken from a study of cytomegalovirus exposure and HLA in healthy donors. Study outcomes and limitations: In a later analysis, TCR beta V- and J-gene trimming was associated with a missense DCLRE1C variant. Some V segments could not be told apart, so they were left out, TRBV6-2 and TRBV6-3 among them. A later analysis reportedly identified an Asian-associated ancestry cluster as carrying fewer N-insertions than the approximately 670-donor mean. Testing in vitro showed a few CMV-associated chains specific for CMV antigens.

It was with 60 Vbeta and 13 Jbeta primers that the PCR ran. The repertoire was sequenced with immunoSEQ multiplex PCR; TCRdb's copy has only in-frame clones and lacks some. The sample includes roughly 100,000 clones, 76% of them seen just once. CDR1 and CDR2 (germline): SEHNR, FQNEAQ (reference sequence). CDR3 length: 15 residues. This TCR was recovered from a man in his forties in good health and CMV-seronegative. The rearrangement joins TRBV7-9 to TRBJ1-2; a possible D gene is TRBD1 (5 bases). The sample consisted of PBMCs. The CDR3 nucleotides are TGTGCCAGCAGCTTAGGCGGGGCAATCGGATATGGCTATACCTTC. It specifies CASSLGGAIGYGYTF.